The T cell receptor beta chain under discussion was sequenced for a study of CD8+CD57+ T cells in acquired aplastic anemia (dated by TCRdb to the late 2010s). Some background on the complete study: Extracted DNA from sorted CD4+ and CD8+ cells averaged around 3.3 ug, ranging from roughly 0.2 to 30 ug. CD8+CD57+ expansion was defined as frequency above the mean frequency observed in healthy subjects.

With regard to this clonotype: The target of this receptor is not known. There are no base qualities to consult, and no much larger clone falls within one base.

Study-wide conclusions, independent of this receptor: CD8+ Simpson's diversity did not differ significantly between patients and healthy controls (P=0.060). Around 30 CD8+ CDR3 sequences were found in both patients and controls but appeared to be highly expressed in patients and within the immunodominant clones of the patients.

Reading the germline V gene gives CDR1 WSHSY and CDR2 SAAADI. The trim is 4 bases for V and 1 base for J, with a gap of 12 bases between the germline ends. Including the terminal cysteine and phenylalanine, the CDR3 comprises 15 residues. Only the CDR3 DNA stays, 45 bases, in frame from base 1. Genomic DNA served as template for TCR beta VDJ combination and CDR3 sequence profiling. An Illumina HiSeq 2000 was the platform used for TCR repertoire sequencing. From the authors' description of their analysis: Repertoire assessment relied on Simpson's diversity index, CDR3 size and DJ length profiles, and TRBV/TRBJ rearrangement plots. The immunodominant clone was defined as the most abundant DNA sequence in deep sequencing data. CDR3 amino acid sequences were checked for sharing across subjects and were also compared against the VDJdb database and published repertoires. TCRdb applied fastp at Q25 and MiXCR to the public reads, then kept only in-frame beta chains. One record per CDR3 amino acid sequence lists the most common genes and DNA. What appears here as the V and J calls and clone size reflects TCRdb's work, not the paper's. Present in this sample are a few hundred thousand distinct CDR3 sequences, about a third of which were seen just once. Clones ranked in the top ten supply under 0.95% of the sample.

The patients picked for sequencing were ones in whom flow cytometry had shown an expansion of CD8+CD57+ cells. Every patient had severe acquired aplastic anemia, diagnosed using the International Study of Aplastic Anemia and Agranulocytosis and Camitta criteria. Patients had received no therapy at the time of blood sampling. In the study, sorted CD4+ and CD8+ blood T cells from patients with severe aplastic anemia and from healthy subjects underwent deep sequencing of TCR repertoires. In the USA, patient enrollment took place under clinicaltrials.gov protocols 00001620, 01623167, 00001397, 00071045, 00081523 and 00961064. Ficoll-Paque density gradient centrifugation was used to isolate peripheral blood mononuclear cells. Before DNA extraction, CD4+ and CD8+ T cells were sorted with FACS or magnetic beads.

The sequence came from a human donor with aplastic anemia. This chain joins TRBV10-2 to TRBJ2-3; TRBD1 is a weak D gene call, 6 bases matching. Sequencing used sorted CD4+, CD8+, or CD8+CD57+ T cells (not recorded which) from PBMCs. The CDR3 here reads CASSGKQGRTDTQYF. At the DNA level, the sequence is TGCGCCAGCAGTGGAAAACAGGGCCGCACAGATACGCAGTATTTT.